This TCR beta chain comes out of a study of vaccination and CD4 T cells after COVID-19. Treatment defined: approximately nine-day PBMC culture with coronavirus spike peptide pools or control peptides (ViraFEST assay). Losses at the gene ends were 6 bases for V and 2 bases for J; bases not matched to a gene: 5. The CDR3 loop spans 14 amino acids. Germline V gene sequence: CDR1 MNHEY, CDR2 SMNVEV (reference sequence). The Oncomine TCR Beta short-read assay generated sequence data from the DNA of cultured CD4+ T cells. In TCRdb, the PCR reads were re-called with MiXCR into one record per CDR3 protein. The sample contains 11,000 or so distinct CDR3 sequences, about 32% of which appear only once. Comment on this clonotype: Its antigen is undetermined.

The chain recombines TRBV27 with TRBJ2-7; 9 bases match TRBD1. Sequenced here: CD4+ T cells from blood, cultured in vitro, sampled before SARS-CoV-2 vaccination. This TCR came from a human donor who received a COVID-19 vaccine. As DNA, the CDR3 is TGTGCCAGCAGAGGACAGGGGCTTACCTACGAGCAGTACTTC. This codes for CASRGQGLTYEQYF.